The 17 T cell receptor beta chains below come from one sample, sequenced in a study of patients and donors after allogeneic stem cell transplantation. From the RT-PCR reads, TCRdb called clonotypes with MiXCR, one entry per CDR3 protein. This sample has fewer than 95,000 distinct CDR3 sequences, with approximately 5% found just once. Sequenced material: blood, either unsorted or a sorted T cell fraction (not recorded which). Every receptor here comes from a human donor who was either an allogeneic HSCT recipient or a stem cell or donor lymphocyte infusion donor (not recorded which). It is not recorded whose cells these are; they may come from a transplant donor.

This clonotype has a count of ten or more. The chain joins TRBV12-3 or TRBV12-4 to TRBJ2-1; TRBD2 matches at 12 bases. V trimming: 4 bases; J trimming: 5 bases; junction bases outside the gene matches: 3. This CDR3 is 15 amino acids long. Written as DNA, the CDR3 is TGTGCCAGCAGTTCTCTAGCGGGGGGGAACAATGAGCAGTTCTTC. It specifies CASSSLAGGNNEQFF.

This clonotype was seen ten or more times. The V gene is TRBV19, the J gene TRBJ1-1; D is undetermined. The V end lost 5 bases, the J end lost 1 base, and 8 bases lay between the germline ends. This CDR3 has 13 amino acids. Germline V gene sequence: CDR1 LNHDA, CDR2 SQIVND (reference sequence). The CDR3 nucleotides read TGTGCCAGTAGTCTACACACGAACACTGAAGCTTTCTTT. Protein product: CASSLHTNTEAFF.

This rearrangement joins TRBV28 to TRBJ1-6; 7 nucleotides match TRBD1. V shed 5 bases and J 4 bases; nucleotides not matched to a gene: 8. The germline gives CDR1 MDHEN, CDR2 SYDVKM. CDR3 length equals 16 residues. The CDR3 sequence: CASSGGRGQYNSPLHF. CDR3 nucleotide sequence: TGTGCCAGCAGTGGCGGGAGGGGGCAATATAATTCACCCCTCCACTTT.

This clonotype showed up many times. The chain has TRBV20-1 and TRBJ2-7, with 11 nucleotides matching TRBD2. Trimming at V came to 3 bases and at J to 13 bases, leaving 17 bases not matched to a gene. Germline CDR1 and CDR2: DFQATT and SNEGSKA (reference sequence). This CDR3 contains 15 residues. CDR3 in amino acids: CSASPAGGSGGARYF. CDR3 DNA: TGCAGTGCTAGTCCCGCCGGAGGTAGCGGGGGGGCACGATACTTC.

This clonotype was observed a few times. The J gene is TRBJ1-2, the V gene TRBV5-1; D possibly corresponds to TRBD1 (6 bases). The CDR3 runs to 18 residues. Germline CDR1 reads SGHRS; CDR2 reads YFSETQ. Trimming took 2 bases from V and 3 from J, leaving 23 bases between them. CDR3 in amino acids: CASSFLGAYISLDYGYTF. CDR3 nucleotide sequence: TGCGCCAGCAGCTTCCTGGGGGCCTATATCAGTTTGGACTATGGCTACACCTTC.

This clonotype appeared many times. This chain connects TRBV20-1 to TRBJ1-1; D is undetermined. This CDR3 region has 13 residues. Trimming left V 0 bases short and J 7 bases short, with 12 bases between. Germline V gene lookup returns CDR1 DFQATT and CDR2 SNEGSKA (reference sequence). The CDR3 bases are TGCAGTGCTAGAGATAGGCGATCTTTTGAAGCTTTCTTT. Encoded protein: CSARDRRSFEAFF.

This clonotype was recorded at least ten times. CDR3 bases: TGTGCCAGCAGGGGAGCGACTAGCGGGACCGGGGAGCTGTTTTTT. It codes for CASRGATSGTGELFF. The genes are TRBV6-1 and TRBJ2-2; 10 bases agree with TRBD2. CDR1 is MNHNS and CDR2 is SASEGT in the germline V gene. With V trimmed by 6 bases and J by 5 bases, 6 bases remained unmatched. The CDR3 is made up of 15 amino acids.

This clonotype was seen a few times. The V gene is TRBV5-4, the J gene TRBJ1-1; TRBD1 might be the D (5 bases). The CDR3 sequence is 15 residues long. Trimming shortened V by 4 bases and J by 3 bases, and 16 bases separated the two germline ends. Germline assignment: CDR1 SGHNT and CDR2 YYREEE (reference sequence). The CDR3 nucleotides read TGTGCCAGCAGCAAAACCGTTGGGACCGACACTGAAGCTTTCTTT. Protein product: CASSKTVGTDTEAFF.

Many counts were recorded for this clonotype. The chain links TRBV19 to TRBJ2-1; D may be TRBD2 (6 bases). The germline gives CDR1 LNHDA, CDR2 SQIVND (reference sequence). The germline V and J ends were trimmed by 5 bases and 0 bases, with 14 bases remaining between them. CDR3 length: 16 residues. CDR3 loop: CASSFSSGSSYNEQFF. The CDR3 DNA sequence: TGTGCCAGTAGTTTTAGTAGCGGAAGCTCCTACAATGAGCAGTTCTTC.

This clonotype was seen at least ten times. This chain connects TRBV11-3 to TRBJ2-1, with D maybe TRBD2 (5 bases). This CDR3 has 14 residues. The germline V gene has CDR1 SGHNT and CDR2 YENEEA. V was cut by 0 bases and J by 5 bases, with 8 bases left in between. CDR3 sequence: CASSLDGADNEQFF. CDR3 nucleotides: TGTGCCAGCAGCTTAGACGGAGCGGACAATGAGCAGTTCTTC.

This clonotype was recorded at least ten times. The J gene is TRBJ2-1, the V gene TRBV20-1; D not certain. The CDR3 runs to 12 residues. Germline CDR1 reads DFQATT; CDR2 reads SNEGSKA (reference sequence). Trimming stripped 5 bases from V and 6 bases from J, with 11 bases between. The CDR3 coding sequence is TGCAGTGCTGGGGAACCGGCCAATGAGCAGTTCTTC. Translation: CSAGEPANEQFF.

This clonotype was found many times. The rearrangement uses TRBV5-1 and TRBJ2-3; 9 nucleotides line up with TRBD1. Germline trimming cut 2 bases from V and 4 bases from J; bases unmatched to any gene: 5. CDR1 and CDR2 (germline): SGHRS, YFSETQ. The CDR3 runs 15 residues. The CDR3 bases are TGCGCCAGCAGCTTAGGGACAGGGAGTGCAGATACGCAGTATTTT. Translating it yields CASSLGTGSADTQYF.

This clonotype was counted many times. CDR3 nucleotide sequence: TGTGCCAGCAGCTTACAGGGTGGAGCTCAGGGTAGCGAAAAACTGTTTTTT. Translating gives CASSLQGGAQGSEKLFF. The chain links TRBV7-8 to TRBJ1-4, with D perhaps matching TRBD1 (5 bases). Germline CDR1 SGHVS, CDR2 FQNEAQ. The CDR3 sequence is 17 residues long. V dropped 2 bases and J dropped 8 bases, with 21 bases sitting between them.

This clonotype was observed a handful of times. The rearrangement uses TRBV19 and TRBJ1-2; TRBD1 agrees at 9 bases. V lost 3 bases to trimming and J lost 3 bases; unmatched junction nucleotides: 2. The germline gives CDR1 LNHDA, CDR2 SQIVND (reference sequence). CDR3 length equals 14 residues. The CDR3 reads CASSMDRGYYGYTF. The CDR3 region has the DNA TGTGCCAGTAGTATGGACAGGGGTTACTATGGCTACACCTTC.

This clonotype was seen at least ten times. This rearrangement joins TRBV6-1 to TRBJ1-1; TRBD1 matches 12 bases. CDR3 length: 18 amino acids. CDR1 and CDR2 from the germline V gene are MNHNS and SASEGT. The V segment lost 6 bases and the J segment 1 base; nucleotides outside the gene matches: 12. The CDR3 nucleotides are TGTGCCAGCAGCGCACCCTCGGGACAGGGGGCTAGGAACACTGAAGCTTTCTTT. Translated: CASSAPSGQGARNTEAFF.

This clonotype was counted a single time. This may stem from a read error, because a much larger clone lies one nucleotide away. The chain joins TRBV20-1 to TRBJ2-2, with no clear D. The CDR3 is 17 residues long. Deletions cut 3 bases from V and 0 bases from J, with 17 bases between. Germline V lookup: CDR1 DFQATT, CDR2 SNEGSKA (reference sequence). DNA of the CDR3: TGCAGTGCTAGGGACGTGCGTGACGTTCCGAACACCGGGGAGCTGTTTTTT. Amino acid sequence: CSARDVRDVPNTGELFF.

This clonotype was detected many times. The chain joins TRBV20-1 to TRBJ2-1; 12 bases fit TRBD2. The CDR3 length is 16 residues. Trimming removed 8 bases from V and 3 bases from J; junction bases left unmatched: 11. Germline CDR1 DFQATT, CDR2 SNEGSKA (reference sequence). The CDR3 DNA is TGCAGTCCAACATCTCTAGCGGGGGGGATCTACAATGAGCAGTTCTTC. Translated, it gives CSPTSLAGGIYNEQFF.